These T cell receptor beta chains were read from a single sample in a study of CD4 T cells in relation to SARS-CoV-2 and coronaviruses. Their antigen targets remain unknown. The method was immunoSEQ multiplex PCR; TCRdb's version includes in-frame clones alone and lacks a portion of them. The sample has just under 20,000 clones, over 70% seen once. Sequencing was performed on CD4+ T cells from PBMCs, cultured in vitro. The receptors here all came from a human donor in good health. Each CDR3 is given with its conserved first and last residue. Each record gives: D gene, J gene, clone size, V gene, CDR3 protein, CDR3 DNA. D genes are given only for firm matches. A row's size may be missing; if present it is once, few, many or a size class.

D gene: NA; J gene: TRBJ2-6; clone size: NA; V gene: TRBV30; CDR3 protein: CAWSSISGANVLTF; CDR3 DNA: TGTGCCTGGAGTTCTATATCTGGGGCCAACGTCCTGACTTTC
D gene: NA; J gene: TRBJ1-2; clone size: NA; V gene: TRBV12-3/TRBV12-4; CDR3 protein: CASRHRANYGYTF; CDR3 DNA: TGTGCCAGCCGGCACCGGGCTAACTATGGCTACACCTTC
D gene: TRBD2; J gene: TRBJ2-7; clone size: NA; V gene: TRBV4-1; CDR3 protein: CASSQDFLGTSGRALYEQYF; CDR3 DNA: TGCGCCAGCAGCCAAGATTTTTTGGGGACTAGCGGGAGGGCCCTCTACGAGCAGTACTTC
D gene: NA; J gene: TRBJ1-6; clone size: NA; V gene: TRBV18; CDR3 protein: CASSPPSQGRYSPLHF; CDR3 DNA: TGTGCCAGCTCACCACCGAGCCAGGGTCGTTATTCACCCCTCCACTTT
D gene: NA; J gene: TRBJ2-5; clone size: NA; V gene: TRBV5-6; CDR3 protein: CASNRGEGPRGTQYF; CDR3 DNA: TGTGCCAGCAACCGGGGAGAGGGGCCCCGGGGGACCCAGTACTTC
D gene: NA; J gene: TRBJ2-6; clone size: NA; V gene: TRBV9; CDR3 protein: CASYGSQGSSGANVLTF; CDR3 DNA: TGTGCCAGCTATGGTTCGCAGGGGTCCTCTGGGGCCAACGTCCTGACTTTC
D gene: NA; J gene: TRBJ1-1; clone size: once; V gene: TRBV6-5; CDR3 protein: CASSYARMWQNTEAFF; CDR3 DNA: TGTGCCAGCAGTTACGCTAGGATGTGGCAGAACACTGAAGCTTTCTTT
D gene: NA; J gene: TRBJ1-5; clone size: once; V gene: TRBV21-1; CDR3 protein: CASSKVGRGNQPQHF; CDR3 DNA: NA
D gene: TRBD1; J gene: TRBJ2-1; clone size: NA; V gene: TRBV7-3; CDR3 protein: CASSLNPGQAMGEQFF; CDR3 DNA: TGTGCCAGCAGCTTAAACCCGGGACAGGCGATGGGTGAGCAGTTCTTC
D gene: TRBD2; J gene: TRBJ2-2; clone size: NA; V gene: TRBV7-3; CDR3 protein: CASSLGRLAGAPGELFF; CDR3 DNA: TGTGCCAGCAGCTTAGGGAGACTAGCGGGAGCCCCGGGGGAGCTGTTTTTT
D gene: NA; J gene: TRBJ2-5; clone size: once; V gene: TRBV7-8; CDR3 protein: CASSRQETQYF; CDR3 DNA: TGTGCCAGCAGCCGTCAAGAGACCCAGTACTTC
D gene: NA; J gene: TRBJ2-6; clone size: NA; V gene: TRBV5-1; CDR3 protein: CASSLGGGANVLTF; CDR3 DNA: TGCGCCAGCAGCTTGGGTGGAGGGGCCAACGTCCTGACTTTC
D gene: TRBD1; J gene: TRBJ2-1; clone size: once; V gene: TRBV29-1; CDR3 protein: CSVVRGPNNNNEQFF; CDR3 DNA: TGCAGCGTTGTAAGGGGGCCTAATAACAACAATGAGCAGTTCTTC
D gene: TRBD1; J gene: TRBJ2-7; clone size: NA; V gene: TRBV19; CDR3 protein: CASSSSGGYEQYF; CDR3 DNA: TGTGCCAGTAGTAGCTCAGGGGGCTACGAGCAGTACTTC
D gene: NA; J gene: TRBJ1-2; clone size: NA; V gene: TRBV10-3; CDR3 protein: CAISESAGGYYGYTF; CDR3 DNA: TGTGCCATCAGTGAGTCGGCGGGGGGGTACTATGGCTACACCTTC
D gene: TRBD1; J gene: TRBJ2-5; clone size: NA; V gene: TRBV7-9; CDR3 protein: CASSSQGARETQYF; CDR3 DNA: TGTGCCAGCAGCTCCCAGGGGGCGCGGGAGACCCAGTACTTC
D gene: NA; J gene: TRBJ2-3; clone size: NA; V gene: TRBV5-8; CDR3 protein: CASSRRRRTDTQYF; CDR3 DNA: TGTGCCAGCAGCCGAAGGAGGCGCACAGATACGCAGTATTTT
D gene: NA; J gene: TRBJ2-2; clone size: NA; V gene: TRBV7-2; CDR3 protein: CASSLMMAGQTGELFF; CDR3 DNA: TGTGCCAGCAGCTTAATGATGGCCGGACAAACCGGGGAGCTGTTTTTT
D gene: NA; J gene: TRBJ1-5; clone size: few; V gene: TRBV4-1; CDR3 protein: CASSQGPYSNQPQHF; CDR3 DNA: TGCGCCAGCAGCCAAGGGCCGTATAGCAATCAGCCCCAGCATTTT
D gene: NA; J gene: TRBJ2-6; clone size: NA; V gene: TRBV5-6; CDR3 protein: CASSSTGTGANVLTF; CDR3 DNA: TGTGCCAGCAGCTCAACAGGGACTGGGGCCAACGTCCTGACTTTC